This T cell receptor (beta chain) was recovered during a study of cytomegalovirus exposure and HLA in healthy donors. Study outcomes and limitations: The authors enumerated roughly 180 TCR beta chains as linked to cytomegalovirus. Despite most TCR sequences being rare, some public TCRs occurred in many donors.

Profiled with immunoSEQ multiplex PCR; TCRdb holds only in-frame clones, not every one. The table records a few hundred thousand clones, around 91% of them present only once. Details on this clone: Its cognate antigen is unknown.

With 4 bases removed from V and 1 base from J, the gap between germline ends came to 18 bases. The CDR3 sequence is 17 residues long. CDR1 is LNHDA and CDR2 is SQIVND in the germline V gene (reference sequence). The chain uses TRBV19 and TRBJ2-3; possibly TRBD2 for D (7 bases). The sequence was obtained from a woman between 18 and 29 years old in good health and CMV-seronegative. Sequenced input: PBMCs. This CDR3 reads CASSRGWRGGGTDTQYF. The CDR3 DNA follows: TGTGCCAGTAGTAGGGGTTGGAGGGGGGGCGGCACAGATACGCAGTATTTT.